The 28 T cell receptor beta chains below come from one sample, sequenced in a study of spatial heterogeneity in lung cancer. TCRdb passed the 5' RACE reads through MiXCR, listing each CDR3 protein once. The sample lists approximately 40,000 distinct CDR3 sequences, less than 8.5% occurring once. Documented time point: sample taken at primary tumor resection. This material consisted of PBMCs, taken at surgery. The receptors here all came from a female donor with early-stage non-small cell lung cancer.

This clonotype was found many times. The chain has TRBV23-1 and TRBJ1-5, with TRBD1 matching 7 bases. TRBV23-1 is an ORF, with its function uncertain. CDR3 size: 18 residues. V shed 6 bases and J 1 base; nucleotides not matched to a gene: 15. CDR3 DNA: TGCGCCAGCAGACGCTTTAGGGGGCTGAAGGGGAGCAATCAGCCCCAGCATTTT. Translating gives CASRRFRGLKGSNQPQHF.

This clonotype has a handful of counts. The chain joins TRBV10-2 to TRBJ2-7; TRBD2 aligns across 11 bases. The CDR3 runs 16 residues. Germline values: CDR1 WSHSY, CDR2 SAAADI. With V trimmed by 2 bases and J by 0 bases, 3 bases remained unmatched. The CDR3 spells CASSETSGGNSYEQYF. In DNA form, the CDR3 reads TGCGCCAGCAGTGAGACTAGCGGGGGAAACTCCTACGAGCAGTACTTC.

This clonotype was seen at least ten times. This chain connects TRBV4-1 to TRBJ1-5; D gene unclear. The V and J ends lost 1 base and 2 bases respectively, with 12 bases between them. Germline CDR1 and CDR2: MGHRA and YSYEKL. CDR3 length: 16 amino acids. CDR3 amino acids: CASSQGMGSGNQPQHF. DNA of the CDR3: TGCGCCAGCAGCCAAGGGATGGGGAGCGGCAATCAGCCCCAGCATTTT.

In its sample, this clonotype was seen many times. This chain uses TRBV5-1 with TRBJ2-3; D remains ambiguous. V was cut by 2 bases and J by 1 base, with 5 bases left in between. Germline V gene sequence: CDR1 SGHRS, CDR2 YFSETQ. CDR3 length: 13 amino acids. DNA of the CDR3: TGCGCCAGCAGCTTTGAACGCACAGATACGCAGTATTTT. This gives the protein CASSFERTDTQYF.

This clonotype was seen a few times. The gene calls are TRBV29-1 and TRBJ2-5, with TRBD2 as a possible D gene (6 bases). Germline loops: CDR1 SQVTM, CDR2 ANQGSEA. This CDR3 is 13 amino acids long. V was pared by 4 bases and J by 5 bases, with 14 bases between. CDR3 in amino acids: CSVVAGMEETQYF. For the CDR3, the DNA is TGCAGCGTTGTCGCGGGGATGGAGGAGACCCAGTACTTC.

This clonotype was seen repeatedly, ten times or more. The J gene is TRBJ2-7, the V gene TRBV28; D assignment may be TRBD1 or TRBD2 (5 bases each). V lost 4 bases to trimming and J lost 0 bases, with 13 bases between them. CDR1 is MDHEN, CDR2 SYDVKM, per germline. The length of the CDR3 is 15 residues. Here the CDR3 reads CASSSQRGDSYEQYF. CDR3 DNA: TGTGCCAGCAGTTCCCAGCGAGGGGACTCCTACGAGCAGTACTTC.

This clonotype was counted at least ten times. The V and J genes are TRBV5-1 and TRBJ2-1; 13 bases line up with TRBD2. The germline CDR1 and CDR2 sequences are SGHRS and YFSETQ. The trim removed 3 bases at V and 5 bases at J, leaving 2 bases unmatched. This CDR3 has 15 amino acids. The CDR3 DNA reads TGCGCCAGCAGCTCAGGGACTAGCGGGAACAATGAGCAGTTCTTC. Translated, it gives CASSSGTSGNNEQFF.

This clonotype appeared a few times. V is TRBV9 and J is TRBJ2-7, with D maybe TRBD1 (5 bases). Germline assignment: CDR1 SGDLS and CDR2 YYNGEE. The CDR3 is 15 residues long. The V end was cut by 0 bases, the J end by 3 bases, with 13 bases between. CDR3 residues: CASSVAAGKGYEQYF. CDR3 DNA sequence: TGTGCCAGCAGCGTAGCGGCAGGGAAGGGCTACGAGCAGTACTTC.

At least ten counts were recorded for this clonotype. The chain combines TRBV6-6 with TRBJ1-1; D call uncertain. V lost 7 bases, J lost 3 bases, and 18 bases lay in between. Germline CDR1 reads MNHNY; CDR2 reads SVGAGI (reference sequence). The CDR3 spans 15 residues. CDR3 bases: TGTGCCAGCATCAGTTCCCTTACCGGGGACACTGAAGCTTTCTTT. It codes for CASISSLTGDTEAFF.

This clonotype was recorded a few times. The gene calls are TRBV20-1 and TRBJ1-1, with D unclear. CDR1 is DFQATT, CDR2 SNEGSKA, per germline (reference sequence). The length of the CDR3 is 14 residues. The V end was cut by 1 base, the J end by 0 bases, with 9 bases between. The CDR3 DNA sequence: TGCAGTGCTAGAGTCCCCACCATGAACACTGAAGCTTTCTTT. As protein: CSARVPTMNTEAFF.

The rearrangement joins TRBV7-9 to TRBJ2-7, with D perhaps matching TRBD2 (5 bases). V was pared by 4 bases and J by 9 bases, with 13 bases between. This CDR3 spans 12 amino acids. Germline CDR1 reads SEHNR; CDR2 reads FQNEAQ (reference sequence). CDR3 in amino acids: CASSSKLDAQYF. In DNA form, the CDR3 reads TGTGCCAGCAGCTCCAAACTAGACGCGCAGTACTTC. The whole variable domain, filled in from reference TRBV7-9 and TRBJ2-7, reads DTGVSQNPRHKITKRGQNVTFRCDPISEHNRLYWYRQTLGQGPEFLTYFQNEAQLEKSRLLSDRFSAERPKGSFSTLEIQRTEQGDSAMYLCASSSKLDAQYFGPGTRLTVT.

In this sample, this clonotype turned up many times. The rearrangement joins TRBV20-1 to TRBJ2-3; D is perhaps TRBD1 (5 bases). CDR3 length: 17 amino acids. CDR1 is DFQATT and CDR2 is SNEGSKA in the germline V gene (reference sequence). V lost 3 bases and J 1 base, leaving 20 bases between the germline ends. CDR3 amino acids: CSASPPGVRAGTDTQYF. The CDR3 DNA reads TGCAGTGCTAGCCCGCCCGGTGTCAGGGCAGGCACAGATACGCAGTATTTT.

The chain is built from TRBV12-3 or TRBV12-4 and TRBJ2-7; 13 nucleotides match TRBD2. This CDR3 contains 21 residues. The V segment lost 0 bases and the J segment 0 bases; nucleotides outside the gene matches: 14. CDR3 loop: CASSLASWTSGGPLSSYEQYF. CDR3 sequence (DNA): TGTGCCAGCAGTTTAGCCTCATGGACTAGCGGGGGCCCACTTAGCTCCTACGAGCAGTACTTC.

This clonotype has at least ten counts. In DNA form, the CDR3 reads TGTGCCAGCAGCCTCCTGGGGACCCAGTACTTC. Its protein product is CASSLLGTQYF. This rearrangement joins TRBV12-3 or TRBV12-4 to TRBJ2-5; no firm D call. CDR3 size: 11 residues. The V end was cut by 6 bases, the J end by 7 bases, with 9 bases between.

The chain combines TRBV12-3 or TRBV12-4 with TRBJ1-1; tentative D call: TRBD1 (5 bases). The CDR3 contains 16 residues. The V end was cut by 5 bases, the J end by 1 base, with 17 bases between. This chain's CDR3 is CASSPPPRGKNTEAFF. The DNA of the CDR3 is TGTGCCAGCAGTCCACCCCCCCGGGGGAAGAACACTGAAGCTTTCTTT.

This clonotype has a handful of counts. This chain connects TRBV5-1 to TRBJ1-3; D gene ambiguous. V lost 0 bases and J lost 0, with 10 bases in between. CDR1 SGHRS and CDR2 YFSETQ come from the germline V gene. The CDR3 contains 16 residues. CDR3 amino acids: CASSLATRSSGNTIYF. CDR3 sequence (DNA): TGCGCCAGCAGCTTGGCAACAAGGAGCTCTGGAAACACCATATATTTT.

Many counts were recorded for this clonotype. This chain joins TRBV5-1 and TRBJ2-3; possible D gene TRBD1, 5 bases. This CDR3 has 17 residues. CDR1 is SGHRS and CDR2 is YFSETQ in the germline V gene. The V end lost 0 bases, the J end lost 0 bases, and 14 bases lay between the germline ends. CDR3 sequence: CASSLARASSSTDTQYF. CDR3 DNA: TGCGCCAGCAGCTTGGCCAGGGCCAGTTCTAGCACAGATACGCAGTATTTT.

This clonotype was counted between two and nine times. V is TRBV28 and J is TRBJ2-1, with D possibly TRBD2 on 5 matching bases. Trimming cost V 3 bases and J 6 bases, with 15 bases left between them. This CDR3 is built from 15 residues. Germline V gene sequence: CDR1 MDHEN, CDR2 SYDVKM. The CDR3 is CASSFHSSSGNEQFF. The CDR3 nucleotides read TGTGCCAGCAGTTTCCACAGCTCGAGCGGCAATGAGCAGTTCTTC.

This chain connects TRBV2 to TRBJ2-3; possible D gene TRBD2, 6 bases. Germline V gene sequence: CDR1 SNHLY, CDR2 FYNNEI. V was pared by 6 bases and J by 2 bases, with 9 bases between. CDR3 size: 13 residues. The CDR3 sequence: CASSGGYTDTQYF. The CDR3 bases are TGTGCCAGCAGCGGGGGATACACAGATACGCAGTATTTT. Filled out from reference TRBV2 and TRBJ2-3, the complete variable domain reads EPEVTQTPSHQVTQMGQEVILRCVPISNHLYFYWYRQILGQKVEFLVSFYNNEISEKSEIFDDQFSVERPDGSNFTLKIRSTKLEDSAMYFCASSGGYTDTQYFGPGTRLTVL.

CDR3 loop: CATSDSRTVPQETQYF. For the CDR3, the DNA is TGTGCCACCAGTGATTCCCGGACAGTTCCCCAAGAGACCCAGTACTTC. The chain carries TRBV24-1 and TRBJ2-5; D perhaps matches TRBD1 (6 bases). Germline loops: CDR1 KGHDR, CDR2 SFDVKD. The CDR3 is 16 residues long. Trimming cost V 2 bases and J 1 base, with 13 bases left between them.

This clonotype was observed a handful of times. This CDR3 reads CSARDLAASYNEQFF. Written as DNA, the CDR3 is TGCAGTGCTAGAGATCTAGCCGCCTCCTACAATGAGCAGTTCTTC. The V and J genes are TRBV20-1 and TRBJ2-1, with TRBD2 as a possible D gene (5 bases). The CDR3 contains 15 residues. Trimming removed 0 bases at V and 0 bases at J, with 9 bases between. The germline gives CDR1 DFQATT, CDR2 SNEGSKA (reference sequence).

In this sample, this clonotype turned up many times. CDR3 coding DNA: TGTGCCAGCAGCTTAGCGGTCGGCTACACTGAAGCTTTCTTT. Amino acid sequence: CASSLAVGYTEAFF. This chain links TRBV7-8 with TRBJ1-1; D gene unclear. Germline CDR1 is SGHVS and CDR2 is FQNEAQ. The CDR3 runs to 14 residues. V lost 0 bases and J lost 3, with 8 bases in between.

This clonotype was found many times. The rearrangement links TRBV5-6 to TRBJ2-5; D is ambiguous. This CDR3 has 12 amino acids. Germline CDR1 SGHDT, CDR2 YYEEEE. V gave up 4 bases and J gave up 5 bases, with 9 bases separating them. CDR3 sequence reads: CASSPDLETQYF. CDR3 bases: TGTGCCAGCAGCCCCGACCTGGAGACCCAGTACTTC.

This clonotype was seen ten or more times. The gene calls are TRBV4-1 and TRBJ2-1, with 7 bases identical to TRBD2. Losses at the gene ends were 4 bases for V and 4 bases for J; bases not matched to a gene: 10. The CDR3 is 16 residues long. The germline V gene has CDR1 MGHRA and CDR2 YSYEKL. The CDR3 region has the DNA TGCGCCAGCAGCCCCCGCGGGGGTCAGGGATACAATGAGCAGTTCTTC. This gives the protein CASSPRGGQGYNEQFF.

This clonotype was seen repeatedly, ten times or more. The J gene is TRBJ1-1, the V gene TRBV5-6; 8 bases agree with TRBD1. J was trimmed by 4 bases and V by 2 bases; bases with no gene match: 10. The CDR3 extends over 16 amino acids. Per the germline V gene, CDR1 is SGHDT and CDR2 is YYEEEE. CDR3 region: CASSFRTGSEGTEAFF. The CDR3 nucleotides read TGTGCCAGCAGCTTCCGGACAGGGAGTGAGGGCACTGAAGCTTTCTTT.

The V gene is TRBV5-1, the J gene TRBJ1-6; D is perhaps TRBD1 (5 bases). The germline V and J ends were trimmed by 7 bases and 6 bases, with 17 bases remaining between them. CDR1 and CDR2 from the germline V gene are SGHRS and YFSETQ. The CDR3 length is 15 residues. Written as DNA, the CDR3 is TGCGCCAGCCGGAAGGATGGGGGGACTAATTCACCCCTCCACTTT. It is translated as CASRKDGGTNSPLHF.

This clonotype was detected only a few times. The CDR3 loop is CASSLVSLAGGTQYF. CDR3 in DNA: TGTGCCAGCAGCTTAGTAAGCCTAGCGGGAGGGACCCAGTACTTC. The chain is built from TRBV7-2 and TRBJ2-5; 11 nucleotides line up with TRBD2. The V gene end was trimmed by 1 base and the J gene end by 7 bases; junction bases not matched to a gene: 5. The CDR3 has 15 residues. The germline V gene encodes CDR1 SGHTA and CDR2 FQGNSA.

This clonotype has only a few counts. The chain combines TRBV28 with TRBJ1-1; possibly TRBD1 for D (6 bases). The CDR3 extends over 15 amino acids. Germline values: CDR1 MDHEN, CDR2 SYDVKM. V gave up 8 bases and J gave up 1 base, with 17 bases separating them. The CDR3, as DNA: TGTGCCAGCCGACCTTCAGGACAGTGGAACACTGAAGCTTTCTTT. Amino acid sequence: CASRPSGQWNTEAFF.